The next 25 T cell receptor beta chains were all read from a single sample in a study of T cell responses to AZD1222 COVID-19 vaccine. Repertoires were generated with immunoSEQ multiplex PCR, while TCRdb's copy carries only in-frame clones and drops some. Of some 84,000 clones in the sample, around 85% were seen once. Sample: peripheral blood, taken 28 days after the second AZD1222 dose. Receptors were obtained from an adult who received the AZD1222 COVID-19 vaccine.

The genes are TRBV7-6 and TRBJ1-6; 7 nucleotides align to TRBD1. The CDR3 is 14 residues long. Germline V gene data show CDR1 as SGHVS and CDR2 as FNYEAQ. V lost 4 bases to trimming and J lost 5 bases; unmatched junction nucleotides: 2. The CDR3 reads CASSSDRNNSPLHF. Here the CDR3 DNA reads TGTGCCAGCAGCTCGGACAGGAATAATTCACCCCTCCACTTT.

V usage is TRBV19 and J usage is TRBJ2-2; possibly TRBD1 for D (5 bases). The CDR3 runs to 16 residues. In germline, CDR1 is LNHDA, CDR2 SQIVND (reference sequence). Trimming took off 3 bases at V and 0 bases at J, with 11 bases between the two ends. The CDR3 DNA reads TGTGCCAGTAGTATCTCGGCAGGGACGAACACCGGGGAGCTGTTTTTT. It translates to CASSISAGTNTGELFF. The whole variable domain, filled in from reference TRBV19 and TRBJ2-2, reads DGGITQSPKYLFRKEGQNVTLSCEQNLNHDAMYWYRQDPGQGLRLIYYSQIVNDFQKGDIAEGYSVSREKKESFPLTVTSAQKNPTAFYLCASSISAGTNTGELFFGEGSRLTVL.

V usage is TRBV6-5 and J usage is TRBJ2-3; 7 bases are shared with TRBD2. J was trimmed by 4 bases and V by 6 bases; bases with no gene match: 7. The CDR3 extends over 14 amino acids. Germline V gives CDR1 MNHEY, CDR2 SVGAGI. The CDR3 here is CASSRRAGADTQYF. For the CDR3, the DNA is TGTGCCAGCAGCCGACGGGCGGGGGCAGATACGCAGTATTTT.

The chain recombines TRBV7-9 with TRBJ1-1; D might be TRBD1 (5 bases). CDR1 SEHNR and CDR2 FQNEAQ come from the germline V gene (reference sequence). Trimming pared 0 bases from V and 1 base from J, leaving 9 bases between. The CDR3 covers 15 residues. The CDR3 bases are TGTGCCAGCAGCTTAGCGATGGGGGGGAACACTGAAGCTTTCTTT. Its translation: CASSLAMGGNTEAFF.

This clone was found once. The genes are TRBV5-8 and TRBJ1-3; D may be TRBD1 (6 bases). The CDR3 extends over 15 amino acids. Germline values: CDR1 SGHTS, CDR2 YDEGEE. With 4 bases removed from V and 0 bases from J, the gap between germline ends came to 11 bases. The CDR3: CASSHRVSSGNTIYF. The CDR3 DNA reads TGTGCCAGCAGCCACAGGGTATCCTCTGGAAACACCATATATTTT.

The V and J genes are TRBV5-1 and TRBJ1-2, with TRBD1 identical over 10 bases. This CDR3 has 14 amino acids. The germline V gene has CDR1 SGHRS and CDR2 YFSETQ. The ends lost 5 bases at V and 5 bases at J; junction bases unmatched: 6. The chain's CDR3 is CASSPGQGGYGYTF. As DNA, the CDR3 is TGCGCCAGCAGTCCCGGACAGGGGGGGTATGGCTACACCTTC. Drawing the rest from reference TRBV5-1 and TRBJ1-2, the complete variable domain is KAGVTQTPRYLIKTRGQQVTLSCSPISGHRSVSWYQQTPGQGLQFLFEYFSETQRNKGNFPGRFSGRQFSNSRSEMNVSTLELGDSALYLCASSPGQGGYGYTFGSGTRLTVV.

Remarks on this clone: At one boundary the junction diverges from the germline segment, which might be a read error. The genes are TRBV9 and TRBJ2-3; 7 bases match TRBD2. Germline CDR1 and CDR2: SGDLS and YYNGEE. The CDR3 has 12 amino acids. The CDR3 sequence: CASSGLADTQYF. The CDR3 coding sequence is TGTGCCAGTAGCGGGCTCGCAGATACGCAGTATTTT.

About this clone: Other DNA sequences in this sample translate to the same CDR3. V and J are TRBV3-1 (or the pseudogene TRBV3-2) and TRBJ1-1; 9 bases match TRBD1. In germline, CDR1 is LGHDT, CDR2 YNNKEL (reference sequence). Trimming took 3 bases from V and 5 from J; bases not matched to a gene: 4. CDR3 size: 14 residues. For the CDR3, the DNA is TGTGCCAGCAGCCAGCCCGGGACAGGGACTGAAGCTTTCTTT. Encoded protein: CASSQPGTGTEAFF.

This chain connects TRBV9 to TRBJ1-2; 9 nucleotides agree with TRBD1. V dropped 3 bases and J dropped 8; count of bases not matched to a gene: 11. The germline V gene has CDR1 SGDLS and CDR2 YYNGEE. This CDR3 contains 15 residues. DNA of the CDR3: TGTGCCAGCAGCGCCGGGACAGGGTTGTCCTTCGGCTACACCTTC. Translated: CASSAGTGLSFGYTF.

The chain recombines TRBV10-3 with TRBJ2-1, with a weak D call TRBD2 (7 bases). There are 14 residues in the CDR3. Trimming took 2 bases from V and 7 from J, leaving 12 bases between them. Germline V gene data show CDR1 as ENHRY and CDR2 as SYGVKD. The CDR3 nucleotides read TGTGCCATCAGTGAGGGGGGGGGCAGGAATGAGCAGTTCTTC. It encodes CAISEGGGRNEQFF.

The chain is built from TRBV18 and TRBJ2-2; 9 nucleotides match TRBD1. The germline V gene encodes CDR1 KGHSH and CDR2 LQKENI. The CDR3 loop spans 16 amino acids. The junction had 7 bases not matched to a gene; V was cut back by 2 bases and J by 6 bases. The CDR3: CASSPNEQGASGELFF. The CDR3 DNA reads as TGTGCCAGCTCACCAAATGAACAGGGGGCCTCCGGGGAGCTGTTTTTT.

The gene calls are TRBV28 and TRBJ1-4; D remains unclear. V lost 9 bases and J lost 4, with 9 bases in between. This CDR3 has 12 amino acids. CDR1 and CDR2 (germline): MDHEN, SYDVKM. CDR3 residues: CASLGVNEKLFF. CDR3 nucleotide sequence: TGTGCCAGTTTGGGAGTTAATGAAAAACTGTTTTTT.

The V gene is TRBV12-3 or TRBV12-4, the J gene TRBJ2-2, with 7 nucleotides matching TRBD2. Trimming at V came to 7 bases and at J to 6 bases, leaving 5 bases not matched to a gene. The CDR3 totals 13 residues. The CDR3 DNA sequence: TGTGCCAGCAACAACGGACTAGCCGGGGAGCTGTTTTTT. Translating it yields CASNNGLAGELFF.

The rearrangement links TRBV4-3 to TRBJ2-7; 8 bases agree with TRBD1. The CDR3 is 16 amino acids. CDR1 LGHNA and CDR2 YSLEER come from the germline V gene. With 0 bases clipped from V and 3 bases from J, the junction kept 7 bases outside the gene matches. The CDR3 spells CASSQDGGTGSYEQYF. DNA of the CDR3: TGCGCCAGCAGCCAAGATGGTGGGACAGGAAGCTACGAGCAGTACTTC.

In nucleotides, the CDR3 is TGTGCCAGCGGCCCGGGGGTGGGCACAGATACGCAGTATTTT. It codes for CASGPGVGTDTQYF. The genes are TRBV11-3 and TRBJ2-3; weak D call: TRBD2 (6 bases). The CDR3 length is 14 residues. The germline CDR1 and CDR2 sequences are SGHNT and YENEEA. The germline V and J ends were trimmed by 8 bases and 1 base, with 13 bases remaining between them.

This clone was observed once. The chain joins TRBV10-1 to TRBJ2-7, with no clear D. The V gene lost 3 bases and the J gene lost 4 bases, with 13 bases spanning the gap. This CDR3 is built from 14 residues. Germline-derived CDR1 and CDR2 are WNHNN and SYGVQD (reference sequence). The CDR3 is CASSEDLKVYEQYF. The CDR3 DNA sequence: TGCGCCAGCAGTGAAGACCTAAAAGTATACGAGCAGTACTTC.

The chain carries TRBV12-5 and TRBJ1-4, with 11 bases aligning to TRBD1. The trim removed 2 bases at V and 7 bases at J, leaving 3 bases unmatched. CDR1 is LGHNT, CDR2 FRNRAP, per germline. This CDR3 region has 15 residues. In DNA, the CDR3 is TGTGCTAGTGGTTTGAAGGGGACAGGGGGTGAAAAACTGTTTTTT. Its protein is CASGLKGTGGEKLFF.

This chain connects TRBV29-1 to TRBJ1-3; TRBD1 agrees at 7 bases. Germline V lookup: CDR1 SQVTM, CDR2 ANQGSEA. J was trimmed by 0 bases and V by 6 bases; bases with no gene match: 11. The CDR3 covers 16 residues. CDR3: CSVDGTAYDSGNTIYF. CDR3 DNA sequence: TGCAGCGTCGACGGGACAGCTTACGACTCTGGAAACACCATATATTTT.

The V call is TRBV9, the J call TRBJ2-5, with D possibly TRBD2 on 5 matching bases. The ends were cut back, 4 bases at V and 5 bases at J, with 18 bases in the middle. CDR3 length: 15 residues. The germline gives CDR1 SGDLS, CDR2 YYNGEE. CDR3 nucleotides: TGTGCCAGCAGCCCCCACTTCCGGGGTGGGGAGACCCAGTACTTC. Translating it yields CASSPHFRGGETQYF.

The chain couples TRBV27 to TRBJ2-1; 7 bases are shared with TRBD2. This CDR3 has 15 residues. V was pared by 6 bases and J by 2 bases, with 7 bases of the junction left unmatched. Germline CDR1 MNHEY, CDR2 SMNVEV (reference sequence). The CDR3 loop is CASRQTSETYNEQFF. CDR3 nucleotides: TGTGCCAGCAGACAAACTAGCGAGACCTACAATGAGCAGTTCTTC.

V is TRBV5-1 and J is TRBJ2-1, with 11 bases matching TRBD2. J lost 2 bases, V lost 4 bases, and 5 bases had no gene match. Germline V lookup: CDR1 SGHRS, CDR2 YFSETQ. The CDR3 is 16 amino acids. The CDR3 is CASSATSGGTYNEQFF. The CDR3 bases are TGCGCCAGCAGCGCTACTAGCGGGGGAACCTACAATGAGCAGTTCTTC.

The chain joins TRBV11-2 to TRBJ1-2; D possibly corresponds to TRBD1 (5 bases). Between the trimmed V and J ends, which lost 5 bases and 4 bases, there was a span of 14 bases. Germline CDR1 reads SGHAT; CDR2 reads FQNNGV. The CDR3 consists of 14 residues. CDR3 nucleotide sequence: TGTGCCAGCAGCCTGAGTCCCGGGGGCTATGGCTACACCTTC. Translating it yields CASSLSPGGYGYTF.

As regards this clone: One end of the junction is discordant with germline, which a read error may explain. The chain recombines TRBV27 with TRBJ2-7; D could derive from TRBD1 or TRBD2 (6 bases each). This CDR3 is built from 12 residues. Germline loops: CDR1 MNHEY, CDR2 SMNVEV (reference sequence). The CDR3 DNA reads TGTGCCAGCAGCCCCCGGGGGCGCGCCGCCTCCTTC. Translating gives CASSPRGRAASF.

The chain carries TRBV7-8 and TRBJ2-7; the D gene is possibly TRBD1 (6 bases). CDR3 length: 15 amino acids. The V and J ends lost 5 bases and 3 bases respectively, with 17 bases between them. The germline gives CDR1 SGHVS, CDR2 FQNEAQ. This CDR3 is CASSGTGTFIYEQYF. In DNA, the CDR3 is TGTGCCAGCAGCGGAACCGGGACATTTATCTACGAGCAGTACTTC. The full variable domain, in which reference TRBV7-8 and TRBJ2-7 provide the parts outside the CDR3, is GAGVSQSPRYKVAKRGQDVALRCDPISGHVSLFWYQQALGQGPEFLTYFQNEAQLDKSGLPSDRFFAERPEGSVSTLKIQRTQQEDSAVYLCASSGTGTFIYEQYFGPGTRLTVT.

This chain uses TRBV24-1 with TRBJ1-4; D is ambiguous. Trimming pared 10 bases from V and 2 bases from J, leaving 13 bases between. From germline, CDR1 is KGHDR and CDR2 SFDVKD. The CDR3 consists of 14 residues. The CDR3 region is CATKGRMTNEKLFF. CDR3 nucleotides: TGTGCCACTAAAGGGCGGATGACTAATGAAAAACTGTTTTTT.